This TCR beta chain was documented in a study of cytomegalovirus exposure and HLA in healthy donors. PCR employed 60 Vbeta and 13 Jbeta primers. This table comes from immunoSEQ multiplex PCR, and its TCRdb copy is limited to in-frame clones, with some not included. This sample has about 210,000 clones, with approximately 86% found just once. Trimming took 0 bases from V and 4 from J, leaving 5 bases between them. In germline, CDR1 is SGHRS, CDR2 YFSETQ. The CDR3 is 13 residues long. Sequencing was carried out using PBMCs. The receptor was isolated from a woman aged 25 to 45 in good health and CMV-seronegative. The J gene is TRBJ1-5, the V gene TRBV5-1, with a weak D call TRBD1 (5 bases). DNA for the CDR3: TGCGCCAGCAGCTTGGGGACAAATCAGCCCCAGCATTTT. This encodes CASSLGTNQPQHF. The whole variable domain, filled in from reference TRBV5-1 and TRBJ1-5, reads KAGVTQTPRYLIKTRGQQVTLSCSPISGHRSVSWYQQTPGQGLQFLFEYFSETQRNKGNFPGRFSGRQFSNSRSEMNVSTLELGDSALYLCASSLGTNQPQHFGDGTRLSIL.